Listed below are T cell receptor beta chains from one sample, sequenced in a study of shared clonotypes between healthy human individuals. TCRdb's table, derived via immunoSEQ multiplex PCR, lists solely in-frame clones and lacks some. The sample includes 2,500,000 or so clones, around nine tenths of them seen just once. Sequencing was done on a sample of naive CD4+ T cells sorted from blood. All receptors come from a man aged 18 to 29 in good health. Both conserved end residues are part of each CDR3. The D gene is left open where the match is weak. Clone size is given for some rows only: seen once, a few or many times, or a class if the clone is expanded.

size	D	V	J	CDR3	DNA
-	TRBD1	TRBV5-1	TRBJ1-6	CASSSTGGNSPLHF	TGCGCCAGCAGCTCGACAGGGGGCAATTCACCCCTCCACTTT
few	-	TRBV7-9	TRBJ1-1	CASSFPGLNTEAFF	TGTGCCAGCAGCTTCCCCGGGTTGAACACTGAAGCTTTCTTT
-	TRBD1	TRBV5-1	TRBJ1-1	CASSWDSLVGLTEAFF	TGCGCCAGCAGCTGGGACAGCCTGGTGGGGCTCACTGAAGCTTTCTTT
-	TRBD2	TRBV11-2	TRBJ2-5	CASSLVTGGEETQYF	TGTGCCAGCAGCTTAGTGACGGGGGGGGAGGAGACCCAGTACTTC
-	-	TRBV5-4	TRBJ2-1	CASSSDPGSYNEQFF	TGTGCCAGCAGCTCTGATCCGGGTTCCTACAATGAGCAGTTCTTC
-	-	TRBV25-1	TRBJ1-2	CASSGAGAAYGYTF	TGTGCCAGCAGTGGGGCAGGGGCGGCCTATGGCTACACCTTC
-	TRBD2	TRBV7-2	TRBJ2-2	CASSPSGGVTGELFF	TGTGCCAGCAGCCCTAGCGGGGGAGTCACCGGGGAGCTGTTTTTT
-	TRBD1	TRBV28	TRBJ2-2	CASSSGGNTGELFF	TGTGCCAGCAGTTCAGGGGGTAACACCGGGGAGCTGTTTTTT
-	-	TRBV19	TRBJ1-2	CASSTLPGHSNYGYTF	TGTGCCAGTAGTACCTTACCGGGACATTCTAACTATGGCTACACCTTC
once	TRBD1	TRBV19	TRBJ1-1	CASSIDTGGTEAFF	TGTGCCAGTAGTATAGATACAGGGGGCACTGAAGCTTTCTTT
-	-	TRBV14	TRBJ1-5	CASSQDQGQPQHF	TGTGCCAGCAGCCAAGATCAGGGGCAGCCCCAGCATTTT
-	-	TRBV27	TRBJ2-3	CASSLFPGSDTQYF	TGTGCCAGCAGTTTATTTCCCGGATCAGATACGCAGTATTTT
-	TRBD1	TRBV6-6	TRBJ1-5	CASSPGTESNQPQHF	TGTGCCAGCAGTCCCGGGACAGAGAGCAATCAGCCCCAGCATTTT
once	TRBD1	TRBV25-1	TRBJ2-3	CASSAPTGTGHRPQYF	TGTGCCAGCAGTGCTCCGACCGGGACAGGGCATCGGCCGCAGTATTTT
-	-	TRBV5-1	TRBJ2-7	CASSLVGGSYEQYF	TGCGCCAGCAGCTTGGTAGGGGGTTCCTACGAGCAGTACTTC
once	TRBD2	TRBV13	TRBJ2-7	CASSAVGTSGRRGEQYF	TGTGCCAGCAGCGCGGTCGGGACTAGCGGGCGCAGGGGCGAGCAGTACTTC
-	TRBD1	TRBV10-3	TRBJ1-2	CAIRWQGEGGYTF	TGTGCCATCAGATGGCAGGGGGAAGGTGGCTACACCTTC
-	TRBD1	TRBV5-4	TRBJ1-4	CASSSRTGEANEKLFF	TGTGCCAGCAGCTCCAGAACAGGGGAGGCTAATGAAAAACTGTTTTTT
-	-	TRBV2	TRBJ2-3	CASRGWTDTDTQYF	TGTGCCAGCAGGGGGTGGACAGATACAGATACGCAGTATTTT
-	-	TRBV18	TRBJ2-5	CASSPRYRGQETQYF	TGTGCCAGCTCACCACGGTATCGCGGGCAAGAGACCCAGTACTTC
-	TRBD2	TRBV19	TRBJ2-3	CASSPLAGGLADTQYF	TGTGCCAGTAGCCCTCTAGCGGGAGGCCTAGCAGATACGCAGTATTTT
-	TRBD1	TRBV13	TRBJ2-1	CASTGGLWNEQFF	TGTGCTTCGACAGGGGGCCTATGGAATGAGCAGTTCTTC
-	TRBD1	TRBV19	TRBJ2-1	CASRGDSPRATYNEQFF	TGTGCCAGTAGGGGGGACAGCCCTAGGGCTACCTACAATGAGCAGTTCTTC
-	TRBD2	TRBV4-3	TRBJ2-1	CASSQRTSGSNEQFF	TGCGCCAGCAGCCAGAGGACTAGCGGGAGCAATGAGCAGTTCTTC
-	TRBD2	TRBV7-2	TRBJ2-3	CASSLATSRGTDTQYF	TGTGCCAGCAGCTTAGCGACTAGCCGTGGCACAGATACGCAGTATTTT
-	TRBD1	TRBV7-2	TRBJ2-7	CASSLRGRINEQYF	TGTGCCAGCAGCCTCAGGGGGCGTATCAACGAGCAGTACTTC
-	-	TRBV11-2	TRBJ2-3	CASSLDSMRDTQYF	TGTGCCAGCAGCTTAGATTCCATGCGGGATACGCAGTATTTT
-	TRBD2	TRBV7-9	TRBJ2-3	CASSGSQRGSTDTQYF	TGTGCCAGCTCAGGTTCCCAGCGGGGTAGCACAGATACGCAGTATTTT
-	-	TRBV6-6	TRBJ2-7	CASSYPGGTYEQYF	TGTGCCAGCAGTTATCCGGGTGGGACCTACGAGCAGTACTTC
-	-	TRBV7-2	TRBJ1-2	CASSFGSTNYGYTF	TGTGCCAGCAGCTTTGGCAGTACTAACTATGGCTACACCTTC
-	TRBD2	TRBV9	TRBJ2-3	CASSASGRADTQYF	TGTGCCAGCAGCGCTAGCGGGAGGGCTGATACGCAGTATTTT
-	-	TRBV28	TRBJ2-6	CASSLQASGANVLTF	TGTGCCAGCAGTCTGCAGGCGTCTGGGGCCAACGTCCTGACTTTC
-	TRBD1	TRBV5-3	TRBJ1-3	CARSLARDRGSGNTIYF	TGTGCCAGAAGCTTGGCTAGGGACAGGGGCTCTGGAAACACCATATATTTT
-	TRBD2	TRBV11-2	TRBJ2-1	CASSLGGGTHNEQFF	TGTGCCAGCAGCTTAGGGGGGGGTACACACAATGAGCAGTTCTTC
-	-	TRBV7-6	TRBJ2-1	CASSPYPGGNEQFF	TGTGCCAGCAGCCCATATCCTGGGGGGAATGAGCAGTTCTTC
-	-	TRBV5-1	TRBJ2-7	CASSPQGNDEQYF	TGCGCCAGCAGCCCCCAGGGTAACGACGAGCAGTACTTC
-	-	TRBV5-1	TRBJ2-2	CASSSQGGDTGELFF	TGCGCCAGCAGCTCGCAGGGGGGAGACACCGGGGAGCTGTTTTTT
-	-	TRBV6-1	TRBJ2-1	CASSGPSEQFF	TGTGCCAGTTCGGGCCCCAGTGAGCAGTTCTTC
-	-	TRBV30	TRBJ2-1	CACKWTPYPSSYNEQFF	TGTGCCTGCAAATGGACTCCCTATCCGAGCTCCTACAATGAGCAGTTCTTC
-	-	TRBV6-5	TRBJ2-5	CASSYSNGGQLETQYF	TGTGCCAGCAGTTACTCGAACGGGGGGCAGTTAGAGACCCAGTACTTC
-	TRBD2	TRBV18	TRBJ2-7	CASSPGASGNYEQYF	TGTGCCAGCTCACCCGGGGCTAGCGGAAACTACGAGCAGTACTTC
-	-	TRBV25-1	TRBJ1-1	CASSGRTEEAFF	TGTGCCAGCAGTGGGCGGACAGAAGAAGCTTTCTTT
-	TRBD1	TRBV2	TRBJ2-5	CARDRGGETQYF	TGTGCCAGGGACAGGGGGGGAGAGACCCAGTACTTC
-	-	TRBV7-6	TRBJ2-3	CASSPEIRTQYF	TGTGCCAGCAGTCCGGAGATACGCACGCAGTATTTT
-	TRBD2	TRBV18	TRBJ2-1	CASSPLAGGNNEQFF	TGTGCCAGCTCACCACTAGCGGGAGGAAACAATGAGCAGTTCTTC
-	TRBD1	TRBV18	TRBJ1-2	CASSPSRDSYGYTF	TGTGCCAGCTCACCATCTAGGGACAGCTATGGCTACACCTTC
-	-	TRBV10-3	TRBJ1-2	CAISESEFGGYDYGYTF	TGTGCCATCAGTGAGTCGGAATTCGGAGGGTACGACTATGGCTACACCTTC
-	TRBD1	TRBV10-3	TRBJ1-5	CAISEGRQGSQPQHF	TGTGCCATCAGTGAAGGGCGACAGGGTAGTCAGCCCCAGCATTTT
-	-	TRBV30	TRBJ2-1	CAWSVGGPGFF	TGTGCCTGGAGTGTTGGGGGTCCGGGGTTCTTC
-	TRBD2	TRBV18	TRBJ2-5	CASSPRTSWETQYF	TGTGCCAGCTCACCAAGGACTAGCTGGGAGACCCAGTACTTC
-	-	TRBV10-1	TRBJ2-3	CASSDPPGRGPYTDTQYF	TGCGCCAGCAGTGACCCTCCCGGGCGGGGGCCATACACAGATACGCAGTATTTT
-	-	TRBV19	TRBJ1-5	CASSSSGVSNQPQHF	TGTGCCAGTAGTTCCAGCGGGGTAAGCAATCAGCCCCAGCATTTT
-	TRBD2	TRBV14	TRBJ2-1	CASSQVTSGNYNEQFF	TGTGCCAGCAGCCAAGTGACTAGCGGGAATTACAATGAGCAGTTCTTC
-	-	TRBV27	TRBJ2-1	CASSPSRGGGVPRWDEQFF	TGTGCCAGCAGTCCCTCCCGAGGGGGGGGTGTTCCTCGGTGGGATGAGCAGTTCTTC
-	-	TRBV10-2	TRBJ2-7	CASSEAGLAYEQYF	TGCGCCAGCAGTGAGGCAGGGCTAGCCTACGAGCAGTACTTC
-	-	TRBV7-9	TRBJ1-1	CASSLRENTEAFF	TGTGCCAGCAGCCTAAGGGAGAACACTGAAGCTTTCTTT
-	-	TRBV9	TRBJ2-2	CASSKEVTGELFF	TGTGCCAGCAGCAAGGAGGTCACCGGGGAGCTGTTTTTT